This T cell receptor beta chain comes out of a study of CD8+ T cells in alopecia areata. It was cDNA, reverse transcribed from extracted RNA, that served as the sequencing template. Clones were sequenced by immunoSEQ multiplex PCR, and TCRdb holds only the in-frame ones, with some missing. The data contain some 80,000 clones, about 71% of them singletons. Germline V CDR1 and CDR2: SGHVS, FNYEAQ. The CDR3 runs to 18 residues. Trimming at V came to 5 bases and at J to 0 bases, leaving 11 bases not matched to a gene. Treatment defined: oral pan-JAK inhibitor, 5-10 mg twice daily. This sequence originates from a human donor with alopecia areata. Here the sequenced sample was CD8+ T cells sorted from blood, taken at week 24, from a patient treated with tofacitinib. V usage is TRBV7-6 and J usage is TRBJ2-3; 10 nucleotides line up with TRBD2. The CDR3 here is CASSQEAGGSYSTDTQYF. CDR3 nucleotide sequence: TGTGCCAGCAGCCAGGAAGCGGGAGGGTCCTATAGCACAGATACGCAGTATTTT. The full variable domain, its missing parts supplied by reference TRBV7-6 and TRBJ2-3, is GAGVSQSPRYKVTKRGQDVALRCDPISGHVSLYWYRQALGQGPEFLTYFNYEAQQDKSGLPNDRFSAERPEGSISTLTIQRTEQRDSAMYRCASSQEAGGSYSTDTQYFGPGTRLTVL.